This T cell receptor beta chain was documented in a study of blood T cell repertoires in COVID-19 (dated by TCRdb to 2018 to 2021). Broadly, across the study: Samples from collaborators originated in the United States, Italy and Spain and spanned both the acute and convalescent phases of COVID-19. The prospective study material was composed of cDNA or gDNA derived from T cells, B-cell-depleted T cells, or PBMCs. Deeply sampled blood TCRbeta repertoires from subjects exposed to, actively infected with, or recovered from COVID-19 were included in the dataset. The repertoires were released in a freely available public database intended as a resource for research on the immune response to SARS-CoV-2. The samples were drawn from the first 160 participants of the ongoing ImmuneRACE study and from 1,254 subjects provided by 6 global collaborators. Nearly every sample came with metadata listing a de-identified subject ID, COVID-19 status, age in years and sex. Where available, HLA class I and class II types were taken from metadata supplied by the sample provider and were not determined by assay-based typing.

This clone was counted a single time. No antigen is known for it. Base qualities are not provided; no much larger clone lies one nucleotide away. Each collaborating institution followed its own protocols to collect whole blood in K2EDTA tubes. For TCRbeta analysis, collaborators shipped samples as frozen whole blood, isolated PBMCs, or DNA extracted from either of those sample types. V sheds 2 bases and J sheds 2 bases, leaving 6 bases between their ends. The CDR3 goes from the cysteine to the phenylalanine over 13 residues. Just the 39-base CDR3 DNA is kept, in frame starting at base 1. From the germline V gene (reference sequence), CDR1 is MNHNY and CDR2 is SVGAGI. The research as a whole found: The amount of clinical and demographic metadata varied by source and participant and was provided uncurated.

The immunoSEQ Assay, a bias-controlled multiplex PCR, was used to amplify TCRbeta CDR3 regions from genomic DNA. In the authors' own workflow: The number of nucleated cells in each sample was estimated from the amplification of reference gene primers within the assay. To quantify the absolute abundance of each unique TCRbeta CDR3 rearrangement, sequence reads were collapsed and filtered. For each sample, productive Simpson clonality was calculated as the square root of Simpson's diversity index across productive rearrangements. TCRdb stores this immuneACCESS table with in-frame sequences only. Part of the clones is absent; in the studies checked, under half of the shortfall reflects unresolved V genes, and no reason is known for the rest. From that table come the V and J calls and clone size; the DNA was used to work out D and trimming. This sample comprises some 250,000 clones, 84% of them detected only once. The ten largest clones represent 4.4% of the sample.

The clonotype was recovered from a man between 45 and 60 years old with active or convalescent COVID-19. Recombination linked TRBV6-6 to TRBJ1-2; TRBD1 could be the D gene, as 6 bases match. The sample was peripheral blood. The nucleotide sequence reads as follows: TGTGCCAGCAGTTACGGACAGAACTATGGCTACACCTTC. Its amino acids are CASSYGQNYGYTF.